This TCR beta chain derives from a study of blood T cells in healthy people across ages. Study overall: With template switching, about one barcoded beta molecule was captured per two T cells.

Germline V CDR1 and CDR2: SGHDT, YYEEEE. Trimming stripped 0 bases from V and 2 bases from J, with 8 bases between. CDR3 size: 14 residues. The use of a sample-barcoded 5' primer and a J-beta primer mix characterized a second PCR of about 7 to 12 cycles. Each TCR beta cDNA got a 12-nucleotide random molecular identifier. Using its own MiXCR run on the 5' RACE reads, TCRdb lists one record per CDR3 protein. The table includes hundreds of thousands of distinct CDR3 sequences, around three fifths detected once. The source of this sequence is a man aged 55 to 70 in good health. The V and J genes are TRBV5-6 and TRBJ2-5; maybe TRBD1 (5 bases). Input material: blood. CDR3: CASSLEAGQETQYF. In DNA form, the CDR3 reads TGTGCCAGCAGCTTGGAGGCAGGGCAAGAGACCCAGTACTTC.